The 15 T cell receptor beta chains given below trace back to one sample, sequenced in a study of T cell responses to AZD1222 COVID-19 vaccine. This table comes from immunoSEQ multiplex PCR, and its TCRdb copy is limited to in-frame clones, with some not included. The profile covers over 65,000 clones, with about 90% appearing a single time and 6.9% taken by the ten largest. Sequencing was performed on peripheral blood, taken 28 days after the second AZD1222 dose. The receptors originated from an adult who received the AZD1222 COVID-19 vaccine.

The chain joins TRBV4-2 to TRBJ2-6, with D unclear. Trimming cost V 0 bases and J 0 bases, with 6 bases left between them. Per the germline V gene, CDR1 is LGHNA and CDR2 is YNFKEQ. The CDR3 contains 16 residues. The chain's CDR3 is CASSQEAGSGANVLTF. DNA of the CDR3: TGTGCCAGCAGCCAAGAGGCAGGCTCTGGGGCCAACGTCCTGACTTTC.

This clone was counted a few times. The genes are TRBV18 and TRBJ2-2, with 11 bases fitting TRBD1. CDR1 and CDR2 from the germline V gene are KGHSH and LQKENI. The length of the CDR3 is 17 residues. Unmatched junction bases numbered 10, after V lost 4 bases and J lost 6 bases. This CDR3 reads CASSLNGQGAQAGELFF. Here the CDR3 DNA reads TGTGCCAGCTCACTAAACGGACAGGGGGCTCAAGCCGGGGAGCTGTTTTTT.

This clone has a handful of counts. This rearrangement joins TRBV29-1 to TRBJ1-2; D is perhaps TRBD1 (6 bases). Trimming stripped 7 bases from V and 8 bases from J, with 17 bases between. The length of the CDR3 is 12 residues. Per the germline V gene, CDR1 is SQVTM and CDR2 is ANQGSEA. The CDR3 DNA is TGCAGCGGCGGGGGGGCGGCCAGGGGCTACACCTTC. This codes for CSGGGAARGYTF.

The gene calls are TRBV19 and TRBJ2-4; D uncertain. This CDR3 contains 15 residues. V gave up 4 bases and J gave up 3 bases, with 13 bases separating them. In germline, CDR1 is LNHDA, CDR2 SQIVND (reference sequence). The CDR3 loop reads CASSRLSEDKNIQYF. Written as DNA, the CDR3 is TGTGCCAGTAGTAGACTCTCTGAGGACAAAAACATTCAGTACTTC.

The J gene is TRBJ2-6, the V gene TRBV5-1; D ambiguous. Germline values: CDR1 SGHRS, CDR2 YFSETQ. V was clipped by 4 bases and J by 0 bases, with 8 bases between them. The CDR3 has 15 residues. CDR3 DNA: TGCGCCAGCAGCCTCCAGCCCTCTGGGGCCAACGTCCTGACTTTC. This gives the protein CASSLQPSGANVLTF.

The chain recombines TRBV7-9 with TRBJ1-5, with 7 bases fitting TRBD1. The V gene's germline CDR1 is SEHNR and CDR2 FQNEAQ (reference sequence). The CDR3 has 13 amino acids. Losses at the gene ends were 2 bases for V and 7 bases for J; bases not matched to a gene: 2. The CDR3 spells CASSLTGEQPQHF. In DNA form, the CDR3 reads TGTGCCAGCAGCTTAACAGGGGAACAGCCCCAGCATTTT.

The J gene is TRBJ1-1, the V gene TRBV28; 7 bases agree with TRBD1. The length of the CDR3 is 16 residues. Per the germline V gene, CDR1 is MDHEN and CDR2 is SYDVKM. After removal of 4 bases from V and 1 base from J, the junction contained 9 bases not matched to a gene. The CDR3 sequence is CASSSPLGTANTEAFF. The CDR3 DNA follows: TGTGCCAGCAGTTCCCCCCTCGGGACAGCGAACACTGAAGCTTTCTTT. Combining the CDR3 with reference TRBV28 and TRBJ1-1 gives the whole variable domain DVKVTQSSRYLVKRTGEKVFLECVQDMDHENMFWYRQDPGLGLRLIYFSYDVKMKEKGDIPEGYSVSREKKERFSLILESASTNQTSMYLCASSSPLGTANTEAFFGQGTRLTVV.

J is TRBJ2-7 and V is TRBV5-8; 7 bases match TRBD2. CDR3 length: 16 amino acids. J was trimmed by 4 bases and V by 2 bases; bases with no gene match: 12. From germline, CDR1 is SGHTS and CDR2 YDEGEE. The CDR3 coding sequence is TGTGCCAGCAGCTTCGACCCGGGACCCGGGGGGTACGAGCAGTACTTC. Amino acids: CASSFDPGPGGYEQYF.

The CDR3, as DNA: TGTGCCAGCAGCTTAGGCAGTGGGGGAAAACTGTTTTTT. This encodes CASSLGSGGKLFF. The J gene is TRBJ1-4, the V gene TRBV13; TRBD1 might be the D (5 bases). Germline CDR1 is PRHDT and CDR2 is FYEKMQ (reference sequence). V dropped 0 bases and J dropped 10 bases, with 9 bases sitting between them. This CDR3 region has 13 residues. Using reference TRBV13 and TRBJ1-4 for the parts outside the CDR3, the full variable domain is AAGVIQSPRHLIKEKRETATLKCYPIPRHDTVYWYQQGPGQDPQFLISFYEKMQSDKGSIPDRFSAQQFSDYHSELNMSSLELGDSALYFCASSLGSGGKLFFGSGTQLSVL.

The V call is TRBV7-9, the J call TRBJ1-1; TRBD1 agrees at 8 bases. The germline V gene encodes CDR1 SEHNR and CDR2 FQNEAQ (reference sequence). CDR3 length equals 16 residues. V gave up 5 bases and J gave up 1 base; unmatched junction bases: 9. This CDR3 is CASSTRQGKGNTEAFF. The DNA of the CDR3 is TGTGCCAGCAGCACCCGACAGGGGAAGGGGAACACTGAAGCTTTCTTT. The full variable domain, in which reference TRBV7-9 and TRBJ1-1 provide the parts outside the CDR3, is DTGVSQNPRHKITKRGQNVTFRCDPISEHNRLYWYRQTLGQGPEFLTYFQNEAQLEKSRLLSDRFSAERPKGSFSTLEIQRTEQGDSAMYLCASSTRQGKGNTEAFFGQGTRLTVV.

CDR3 region: CASSVGGDRFYTEAFF. CDR3 DNA: TGTGCCAGCAGCGTAGGGGGGGACAGGTTTTACACTGAAGCTTTCTTT. V and J are TRBV9 and TRBJ1-1; TRBD1 matches at 8 bases. V lost 0 bases and J lost 3; bases outside the gene matches: 7. CDR1 and CDR2 from the germline V gene are SGDLS and YYNGEE. CDR3 size: 16 residues.

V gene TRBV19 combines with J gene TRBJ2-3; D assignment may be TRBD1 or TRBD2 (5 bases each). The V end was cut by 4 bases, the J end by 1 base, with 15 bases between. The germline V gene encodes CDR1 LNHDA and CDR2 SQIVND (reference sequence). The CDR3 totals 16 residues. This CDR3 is CASSRRGVVGTDTQYF. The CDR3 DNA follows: TGTGCCAGTAGTAGAAGAGGGGTGGTGGGCACAGATACGCAGTATTTT.

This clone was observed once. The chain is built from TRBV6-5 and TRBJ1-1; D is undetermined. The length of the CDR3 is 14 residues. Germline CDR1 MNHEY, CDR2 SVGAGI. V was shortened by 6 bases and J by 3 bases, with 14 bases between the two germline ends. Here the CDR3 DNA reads TGTGCCAGCAGACAGTACCCCGGGGACACTGAAGCTTTCTTT. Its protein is CASRQYPGDTEAFF.

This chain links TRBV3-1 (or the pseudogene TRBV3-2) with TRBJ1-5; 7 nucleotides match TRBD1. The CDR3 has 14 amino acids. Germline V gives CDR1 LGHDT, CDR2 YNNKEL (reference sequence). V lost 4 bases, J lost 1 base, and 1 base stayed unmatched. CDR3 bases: TGTGCCAGCAGCCTGGGACAGAGCAATCAGCCCCAGCATTTT. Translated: CASSLGQSNQPQHF.

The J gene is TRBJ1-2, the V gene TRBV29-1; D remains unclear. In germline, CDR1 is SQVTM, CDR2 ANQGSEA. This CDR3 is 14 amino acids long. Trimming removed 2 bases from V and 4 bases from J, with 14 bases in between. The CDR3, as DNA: TGCAGCGTTGAACCCAATGTGAGTGGCTATGGCTACACCTTC. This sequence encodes CSVEPNVSGYGYTF.